This T cell receptor beta chain is from a study of siplizumab effects on memory and regulatory T cells. Study-level results: Roughly 75-95% of proliferating clones (CD4+ or CD8+) could not be assigned a naive or memory phenotype.

About this clone: Its antigen is currently unknown.

Trimming removed 3 bases from V and 1 base from J, with 15 bases in between. The CDR3 is made up of 15 amino acids. Germline V CDR1 and CDR2: SQVTM, ANQGSEA. Produced via immunoSEQ multiplex PCR; TCRdb's table is partial and in-frame only. Of 99,000 or so clones in the sample, about 94% were seen once. This receptor was taken from a human donor in good health. This sequence joins TRBV29-1 and TRBJ1-2; weak D call: TRBD1 (5 bases). Sequenced: Tregs sorted from blood. The CDR3 DNA is TGCAGCGTTGATAGCCCCGGGACGGATAACTATGGCTACACCTTC. This gives the protein CSVDSPGTDNYGYTF.